This T cell receptor (beta chain) was sequenced for a study of shared clonotypes between healthy human individuals (dated by TCRdb to 2019 to 2021). In terms of the full investigation: The cohort comprised a couple of women and a few men aged 18 to 49 years. Libraries were prepared and TCR repertoires were sequenced by different laboratories using diverse techniques, in order to increase sequencing depth and limit assay-specific biases. Each donor's leukapheresis produced roughly between roughly 0.85 and 10 billion PBMCs. For each donor, three plates each were used for CD4 naive and CD4 memory, two plates were used for CD8 naive, and one plate was used for CD8 memory. Blood TCR repertoires of a handful of healthy adults were deeply sequenced to estimate repertoire size and the extent of clonotype sharing between individuals. Study-wide findings and limitations: Compared with non-shared clonotypes, clonotypes shared by all four sorted-subset donors had higher generation probabilities. Even with the large sequencing depth, rarefaction of the sorted-subset datasets indicated that sequencing was incomplete. The small number of donors limited the genetic and exposure-history diversity represented. Based on pairwise subsampling, the degree of clonotype sharing among donors was expected to be affected by sequencing depth. Sampling was restricted to blood, and TCR repertoires in tissue are likely to differ from TCR repertoires in blood. Across a few donors, about 5.2% of naive CD4, roughly 3.3% of naive CD8, about 2% of memory CD4, and 0.3% to 0.45% of memory CD8 clonotypes were shared. Naive subsets generally had larger estimated clonotype richness than memory subsets did.

Using the deep immunoSEQ assay, TCR CDR3 regions were amplified from genomic DNA by multiplex PCR. Extracted genomic DNA from each cell subset was spread evenly across all wells of several immunoSEQ 96-well plates, with each plate serving as a replicate. Each replicate PCR for sorted subsets received about 200 ng genomic DNA, equal to roughly 29,000 T cell genomes. Purified libraries were measured with a Qubit 3.0 fluorometer, size-checked on a Bioanalyzer 2100, and measured again with the KAPA Library Quantification kit. Each immunoSEQ 96-well plate was sequenced on its own single-read 150-cycle Illumina NextSeq 550 flow cell. In the original analysis: The immunoSEQ output contained only junctional sequences without quality scores, so filtering could not match that applied to full-length reads. To assign V/J genes and CDR3, sequences were annotated using PyIR, a Python wrapper for IgBLAST v1.9, with IMGT germline references. Any read was removed if the V/J assignment was weak (E-value above 1e-6), the CDR3 was missing, or the read contained stop codons, out-of-frame junctions, or ambiguous translated residues. V3J clonotypes were defined as sequences sharing an identical inferred V gene, J gene, and CDR3 amino acid sequence. Percentage overlap between repertoires was computed as shared unique clonotypes divided by the size of the smaller repertoire. RTK rarefaction, the Chao1 estimator, and Recon v2.1 estimates of unobserved clonotypes were used to assess repertoire richness. Generation probabilities for all TCRbeta clonotypes obtained by the gDNA method from a few donors were computed using OLGA. Here the immuneACCESS table is served through TCRdb, limited to in-frame sequences with V and J called. Missing clones are a known gap in these copies; in checked studies unresolved V genes cover under half, and the rest lacks a known reason. D and trimming come from the DNA, and the V and J calls and clone size come from that table. This sample comprises some 1.5 million clones, 95% to 97% of them detected only once. The top ten constitute about 1% of the sample.

CDR1 and CDR2 (SGHRS, YFSETQ) derive from the germline V gene. Compared with germline, V lacks 0 bases and J lacks 6 bases; bases without a gene match: 12. The CDR3 holds 17 amino acids from the cysteine to the phenylalanine. The sequence is cut down to CDR3 DNA, 51 bases in frame from base 1. This clone was observed a single time. This receptor's antigen is unknown. No base quality information exists; no much larger clone differs at one position. The donors were healthy, HIV-negative adults who had no recently reported acute infections or vaccinations. All donors were Caucasian adults living in Nashville, Tennessee, USA. CD4+ T cells were enriched through magnetic negative selection, after which naive cells were positively selected on CD45RA and the remaining negative fraction served as the memory subset. After blood collection by leukapheresis, PBMCs were isolated using Ficoll-Histopaque density gradient centrifugation and then cryopreserved in the vapor phase of liquid nitrogen. Analytical flow cytometry was used to check the purity and quantity of each magnetically sorted T cell population. From each sorted fraction, genomic DNA was isolated and quantified by UV absorbance on a Nanodrop 2000c.

Sequenced: naive CD4+ T cells sorted from blood. This sample's cell subset or site label indicates: CD45RA+ positively selected. The source of this sequence is a man aged 25-45 years in good health. Recombination connected TRBV5-1 to TRBJ2-4, and 7 junctional nucleotides match TRBD1. The CDR3 here reads CASSLGMAGGMLNIQYF. The DNA sequence is given as TGCGCCAGCAGCTTGGGTATGGCAGGGGGAATGTTAAACATTCAGTACTTC.